These T cell receptor beta chains were read from a single sample in a study of identifying expanded T cells in peripheral blood. Produced via immunoSEQ multiplex PCR; TCRdb's table is partial and in-frame only. The sample shows 75,000 to 100,000 clones, about 91% of them seen only once. Material: blood. All receptors come from a person aged 18-69 years in good health. Each CDR3 is given with its conserved first and last residue. A D gene is named only where the DNA matches it firmly. Size is omitted from some rows. Given values are once, few, many or a class for expanded clones.

V: TRBV6-5
size: .
J: TRBJ1-2
D: .
DNA: TGTGCCAGCAGTTACTCGGACAAACCGGGTGGCTACACCTTC
CDR3: CASSYSDKPGGYTF

V: TRBV19
size: .
J: TRBJ2-7
D: TRBD1
DNA: TGTGCCAGTAGTTTCGGGACAGGGTTTTCCGAGCAGTACTTC
CDR3: CASSFGTGFSEQYF

V: TRBV29-1
size: .
J: TRBJ2-7
D: TRBD2
DNA: TGCAGCGTTGAGGGGGCTAGCGGGAAAGGGGGAACCTACGAGCAGTACTTC
CDR3: CSVEGASGKGGTYEQYF

V: TRBV4-3
size: .
J: TRBJ2-5
D: .
DNA: TGCGCCAGCAGCCAAGATCCCACCAAAGAGACCCAGTACTTC
CDR3: CASSQDPTKETQYF

V: TRBV4-1
size: .
J: TRBJ2-3
D: TRBD2
DNA: TGCGCCAGCAGCCTGCCCGCGGGAGCGGGGGGGACAGATACGCAGTATTTT
CDR3: CASSLPAGAGGTDTQYF

V: TRBV6-5
size: .
J: TRBJ1-2
D: TRBD1
DNA: TGTGCCAGCAGTACAGGGGGCATCGGATACTATGGCTACACCTTC
CDR3: CASSTGGIGYYGYTF

V: TRBV4-1
size: .
J: TRBJ2-1
D: TRBD2
DNA: TGCGCCAGCAGCCAAGGGCCTAGCGGGACCTACAATGAGCAGTTCTTC
CDR3: CASSQGPSGTYNEQFF

V: TRBV5-6
size: .
J: TRBJ2-1
D: TRBD2
DNA: TGTGCCAGCAGCTCATTAGCGGGAGGGCTCCTTAGCTCCTACAATGAGCAGTTCTTC
CDR3: CASSSLAGGLLSSYNEQFF

V: TRBV27
size: few
J: TRBJ1-6
D: .
DNA: TGTGCCAGCAGTCAGGACCCGACTGGTTCACCCCTCCACTTT
CDR3: CASSQDPTGSPLHF

V: TRBV11-2
size: .
J: TRBJ2-3
D: TRBD2
DNA: TGTGCCAGCAGCCGAAAATTTAGCGGGACTGCCACAGATACGCAGTATTTT
CDR3: CASSRKFSGTATDTQYF

V: TRBV11-2
size: .
J: TRBJ2-7
D: .
DNA: TGTGCCAGCAGCTTAGTTGGGATCTACGAGCAGTACTTC
CDR3: CASSLVGIYEQYF

V: TRBV4-3
size: .
J: TRBJ2-3
D: TRBD2
DNA: TGCGCCAGCAGCCGACAGAGGGAAGGGTCTCGCGGGGGACTTTTCACAGATACGCAGTATTTT
CDR3: CASSRQREGSRGGLFTDTQYF

V: TRBV10-3
size: .
J: TRBJ2-5
D: TRBD1
DNA: TGTGCCATCAGTGAAGGGGGCGTGGAGACCCAGTACTTC
CDR3: CAISEGGVETQYF

V: TRBV6-1
size: .
J: TRBJ2-1
D: TRBD1
DNA: TGTGCCAGTTATGTATGGGACAGGGCCTCCAATGAGCAGTTCTTC
CDR3: CASYVWDRASNEQFF

V: TRBV6-1
size: .
J: TRBJ2-5
D: .
DNA: TGTGCCAGCAGTGCGGATCACAGGTTCATCGAGACCCAGTACTTC
CDR3: CASSADHRFIETQYF

V: TRBV7-9
size: .
J: TRBJ2-5
D: .
DNA: TGTGCCAGCAGGTCAGGGTTGGCAGAGACCCAGTACTTC
CDR3: CASRSGLAETQYF

V: TRBV14
size: .
J: TRBJ2-3
D: .
DNA: TGTGCCAGCAGCCAAGTGGGGTCGCGGGGTACGCAGTATTTT
CDR3: CASSQVGSRGTQYF

V: TRBV25-1
size: .
J: TRBJ2-7
D: TRBD1
DNA: TGTGCCAGCAGTGGGGACAGGGGGGAGGTCGAGCAGTACTTC
CDR3: CASSGDRGEVEQYF

V: TRBV5-5
size: .
J: TRBJ2-5
D: TRBD2
DNA: TGTGCCAGCAGTCCGACTAGCGGAGAGACCCAGTACTTC
CDR3: CASSPTSGETQYF

V: TRBV6-5
size: .
J: TRBJ2-2
D: TRBD2
DNA: TGTGCCAGCAGTTATAGCGGGAGTTCCGGGGAGCTGTTTTTT
CDR3: CASSYSGSSGELFF

V: TRBV28
size: .
J: TRBJ2-5
D: .
DNA: TGTGCCAGCACCATGATGGGAAACGGGAGACAAGAGACCCAGTACTTC
CDR3: CASTMMGNGRQETQYF

V: TRBV2
size: .
J: TRBJ2-2
D: .
DNA: TGTGCCAGCAGTGAAAATCCCTCAAACACCGGGGAGCTGTTTTTT
CDR3: CASSENPSNTGELFF

V: TRBV5-5
size: .
J: TRBJ2-3
D: .
DNA: TGTGCCAGCAGTCCCGGGCCGACTAGCACAGATACGCAGTATTTT
CDR3: CASSPGPTSTDTQYF

V: TRBV7-2
size: .
J: TRBJ1-1
D: .
DNA: TGTGCCAGCAGCTTAGTCTCCCCAAACACTGAAGCTTTCTTT
CDR3: CASSLVSPNTEAFF

V: TRBV10-3
size: .
J: TRBJ2-5
D: TRBD2
DNA: TGTGCCATCAGTGTAGCGGGGGGGGAAGAGACCCAGTACTTC
CDR3: CAISVAGGEETQYF

V: TRBV5-1
size: .
J: TRBJ1-2
D: TRBD1
DNA: TGCGCCAGCAGCTTGGTTGTGACAGGGGGCGCAGGGTCCCCGTATGGCTACACCTTC
CDR3: CASSLVVTGGAGSPYGYTF

V: TRBV7-2
size: .
J: TRBJ2-7
D: TRBD2
DNA: TGTGCCAGCAGCTTAGTGTCTAGCGGGACCTACGAGCAGTACTTC
CDR3: CASSLVSSGTYEQYF

V: TRBV11-3
size: .
J: TRBJ1-1
D: .
DNA: TGTGCCAGCAGCTTCAGGGGGAACACTGAAGCTTTCTTT
CDR3: CASSFRGNTEAFF

V: TRBV4-2
size: few
J: TRBJ1-2
D: .
DNA: TGTGCCAGCAGCCCCCTCTACAGGGATGATTATGGCTACACCTTC
CDR3: CASSPLYRDDYGYTF

V: TRBV11-3
size: .
J: TRBJ2-7
D: TRBD1
DNA: TGTGCCAGCACCATGATACCGGGACAGGGTACGAAAGAGCAGTACTTC
CDR3: CASTMIPGQGTKEQYF

V: TRBV28
size: .
J: TRBJ1-6
D: TRBD1
DNA: TGTGCCAGCAGTACAGGGGTAAAGTCACCCCTCCACTTT
CDR3: CASSTGVKSPLHF

V: TRBV10-3
size: .
J: TRBJ1-1
D: TRBD1
DNA: TGTGCCATCCGCCCCCTATCTGAGACAGGGGGAGCTTTCTTT
CDR3: CAIRPLSETGGAFF

V: TRBV19
size: .
J: TRBJ1-1
D: .
DNA: TGTGCCAGTAACGAAGCACTACTCATGAACACTGAAGCTTTCTTT
CDR3: CASNEALLMNTEAFF

V: TRBV4-3
size: .
J: TRBJ2-7
D: .
DNA: TGCGCCAGCAGCCAAGATAGCAAGACGGGCTACGAGCAGTACTTC
CDR3: CASSQDSKTGYEQYF

V: TRBV4-3
size: .
J: TRBJ2-2
D: .
DNA: TGCGCCAGCAGCCAAGCGTCTGGCGGGAACACCGGGGAGCTGTTTTTT
CDR3: CASSQASGGNTGELFF

V: TRBV27
size: .
J: TRBJ2-7
D: TRBD2
DNA: TGTGCCAGCAGTTTAAGGACTAGCGGTGTCAGCGAGCAGTACTTC
CDR3: CASSLRTSGVSEQYF

V: TRBV6-5
size: .
J: TRBJ2-7
D: TRBD1
DNA: TGTGCCAGCAGTTACTCAGGGACAGGGCTTCGATACGAGCAGTACTTC
CDR3: CASSYSGTGLRYEQYF

V: TRBV28
size: .
J: TRBJ2-4
D: TRBD1
DNA: TGTGCCAGCAGTCCCACAGGGGGCGAAAACATTCAGTACTTC
CDR3: CASSPTGGENIQYF

V: TRBV28
size: .
J: TRBJ2-5
D: .
DNA: TGTGCCAGCAGTTTAGGGATGGCGGGGAATCAAGAGACCCAGTACTTC
CDR3: CASSLGMAGNQETQYF

V: TRBV7-2
size: once
J: TRBJ2-2
D: .
DNA: TGTGCCAGCAGATCCCCCTCCGGGGGCTGGGGCACCGGGGAGCTGTTTTTT
CDR3: CASRSPSGGWGTGELFF

V: TRBV30
size: .
J: TRBJ2-3
D: .
DNA: TGTGCCTGGGGCAGGACTTCCACAGATACGCAGTATTTT
CDR3: CAWGRTSTDTQYF

V: TRBV6-1
size: .
J: TRBJ1-2
D: .
DNA: TGTGCCAGCAGTGAAGCATGGGGGGGTGTGGATGGCTACACCTTC
CDR3: CASSEAWGGVDGYTF

V: TRBV9
size: .
J: TRBJ2-5
D: .
DNA: TGTGCCAGCATTGCGGTCCGAGAGAAGACCCAGTACTTC
CDR3: CASIAVREKTQYF

V: TRBV19
size: .
J: TRBJ2-3
D: .
DNA: TGTGCCAGTAGTACAGACCAACGGTTTACAGATACGCAGTATTTT
CDR3: CASSTDQRFTDTQYF

V: TRBV4-1
size: .
J: TRBJ1-3
D: .
DNA: TGCGCCAGCAGCCACCTAGGCTCGAACACCATATATTTT
CDR3: CASSHLGSNTIYF

V: TRBV18
size: .
J: TRBJ1-1
D: TRBD1
DNA: TGTGCCAGCTCACAGGGACAGGGCACTGAAGCTTTCTTT
CDR3: CASSQGQGTEAFF

V: TRBV2
size: few
J: TRBJ1-3
D: .
DNA: TGTGCCAGCAGTGGATTGCAGACCCTCTCTGGAAACACCATATATTTT
CDR3: CASSGLQTLSGNTIYF

V: TRBV7-8
size: .
J: TRBJ1-5
D: .
DNA: TGTGCCAGCAGCTTAGGGGGGGGAGGGGACAATCAGCCCCAGCATTTT
CDR3: CASSLGGGGDNQPQHF

V: TRBV28
size: .
J: TRBJ1-2
D: .
DNA: TGTGCCAGCAGTTCTCCCGGGCCTCAGCCGGGGCTTAACTATGGCTACACCTTC
CDR3: CASSSPGPQPGLNYGYTF